What follows is one T cell receptor (beta chain) and its context. Repertoires were generated with immunoSEQ multiplex PCR, while TCRdb's copy carries only in-frame clones and drops some. The sample holds roughly 220,000 clones, under 80% seen once. These data are taken from a study of shared clonotypes between healthy human individuals. The length of the CDR3 is 12 residues. The V gene's germline CDR1 is SQVTM and CDR2 ANQGSEA. V dropped 5 bases and J dropped 4; count of bases not matched to a gene: 4. The sample taken for sequencing was memory CD4+ T cells sorted from blood. Subset given: CD45RA-negative fraction. The chain uses TRBV29-1 and TRBJ2-5, with 7 bases that match TRBD1. The source of this sequence is a man aged 25-40 years in good health. CDR3 region: CSVNRGLETQYF. CDR3 nucleotides: TGCAGCGTTAACAGGGGTTTAGAGACCCAGTACTTC.